This T cell receptor (beta chain) was recorded in a study of OX40 agonist ivuxolimab in advanced cancers. Study background: Patients were dosed intravenously with ivuxolimab at 0.01 to 10 mg/kg every 2 weeks. With a range of roughly 20 to 80, age averaged about 59 years, and approximately 83% were male.

Profiling relied on immunoSEQ multiplex PCR, and the TCRdb table lists in-frame clones only, not all of them. Among just under 80,000 clones, about 89% were seen once, and the ten largest hold over 0.35%. Germline V gives CDR1 KGHSH, CDR2 LQKENI. The V gene lost 1 base and the J gene lost 0 bases, with 9 bases spanning the gap. The CDR3 is 15 amino acids. Samples were taken at baseline and on day 1 of cycles 4 and 7. The sequence came from an adult with an advanced solid tumor such as melanoma, head and neck, liver or kidney cancer. The chain has TRBV18 and TRBJ1-2; D not resolved. The source material was CD4+ or CD8+ T cells sorted from blood, sampled in a trial of the OX40 agonist ivuxolimab. The CDR3 sequence: CASSPLAGANYGYTF. The CDR3 region has the DNA TGTGCCAGCTCACCACTGGCAGGCGCTAACTATGGCTACACCTTC.